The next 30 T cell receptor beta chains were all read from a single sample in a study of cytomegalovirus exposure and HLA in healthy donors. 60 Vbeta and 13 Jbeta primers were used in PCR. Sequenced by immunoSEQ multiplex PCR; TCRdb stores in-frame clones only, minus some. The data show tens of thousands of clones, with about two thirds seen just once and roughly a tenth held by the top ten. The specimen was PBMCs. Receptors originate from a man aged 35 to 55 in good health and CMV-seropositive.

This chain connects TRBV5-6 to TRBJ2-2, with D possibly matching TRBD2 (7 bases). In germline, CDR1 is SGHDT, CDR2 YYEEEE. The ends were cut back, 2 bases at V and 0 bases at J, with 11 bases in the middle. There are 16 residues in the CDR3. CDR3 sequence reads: CASSFSGGTNTGELFF. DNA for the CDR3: TGTGCCAGCAGCTTCTCGGGGGGCACGAACACCGGGGAGCTGTTTTTT.

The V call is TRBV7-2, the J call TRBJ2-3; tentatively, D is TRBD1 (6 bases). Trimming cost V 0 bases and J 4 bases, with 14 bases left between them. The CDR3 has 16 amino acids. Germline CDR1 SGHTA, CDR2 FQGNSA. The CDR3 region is CASSLAGTIRPDTQYF. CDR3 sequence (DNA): TGTGCCAGCAGCTTAGCGGGGACAATCCGCCCAGATACGCAGTATTTT.

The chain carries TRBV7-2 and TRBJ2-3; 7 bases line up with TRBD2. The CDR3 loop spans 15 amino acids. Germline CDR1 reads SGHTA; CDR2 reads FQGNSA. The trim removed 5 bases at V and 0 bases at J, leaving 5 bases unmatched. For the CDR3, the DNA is TGTGCCAGCAGCAGGACTAGTCAAAGCACAGATACGCAGTATTTT. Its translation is CASSRTSQSTDTQYF.

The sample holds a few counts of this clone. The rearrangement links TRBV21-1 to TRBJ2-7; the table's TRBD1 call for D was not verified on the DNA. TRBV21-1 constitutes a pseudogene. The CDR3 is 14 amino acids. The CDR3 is CARTPGTASYEQYF. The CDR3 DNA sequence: TGTGCCAGAACCCCCGGGACAGCCTCCTACGAGCAGTACTTC.

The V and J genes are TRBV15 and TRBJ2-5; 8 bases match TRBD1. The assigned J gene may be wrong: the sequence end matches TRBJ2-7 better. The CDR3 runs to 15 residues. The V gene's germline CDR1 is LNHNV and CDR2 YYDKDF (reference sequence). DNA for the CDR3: TGTGCCACCAGCAGAGCTCGGGACAGGACCCACGAGCAGTACTTC. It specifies CATSRARDRTHEQYF.

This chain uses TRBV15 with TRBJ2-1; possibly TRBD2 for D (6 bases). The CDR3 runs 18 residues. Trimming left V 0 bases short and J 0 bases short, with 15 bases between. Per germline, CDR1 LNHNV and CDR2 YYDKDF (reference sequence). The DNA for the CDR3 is TGTGCCACCAGCAGAGATCGTCAGCGGGCCAGCTCCTACAATGAGCAGTTCTTC. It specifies CATSRDRQRASSYNEQFF.

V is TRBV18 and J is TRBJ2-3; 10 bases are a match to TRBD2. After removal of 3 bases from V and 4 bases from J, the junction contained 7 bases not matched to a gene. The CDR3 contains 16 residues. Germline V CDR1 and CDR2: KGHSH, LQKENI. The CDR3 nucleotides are TGTGCCAGCTCACCGCCTAGCGGGGGCCCAGCAGATACGCAGTATTTT. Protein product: CASSPPSGGPADTQYF.

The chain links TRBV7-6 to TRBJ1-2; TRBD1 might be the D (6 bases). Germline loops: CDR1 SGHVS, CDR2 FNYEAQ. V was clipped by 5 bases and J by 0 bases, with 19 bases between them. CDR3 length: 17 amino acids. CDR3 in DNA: TGTGCCAGCAGCCCTGGGCCCTCACAGGGATCTAACTATGGCTACACCTTC. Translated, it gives CASSPGPSQGSNYGYTF.

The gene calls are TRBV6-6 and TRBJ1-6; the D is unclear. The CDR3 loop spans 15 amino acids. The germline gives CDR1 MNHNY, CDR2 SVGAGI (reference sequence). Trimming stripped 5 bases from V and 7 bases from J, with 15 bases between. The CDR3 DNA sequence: TGTGCCAGCAGTCTACTTGCGGGCTCGAATTCACCCCTCCACTTT. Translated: CASSLLAGSNSPLHF.

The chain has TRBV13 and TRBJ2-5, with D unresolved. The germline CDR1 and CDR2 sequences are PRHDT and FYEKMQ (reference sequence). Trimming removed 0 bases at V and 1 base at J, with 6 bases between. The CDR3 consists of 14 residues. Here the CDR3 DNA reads TGTGCCAGCAGCTTAGGTCAGGTCCAAGAGACCCAGTACTTC. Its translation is CASSLGQVQETQYF.

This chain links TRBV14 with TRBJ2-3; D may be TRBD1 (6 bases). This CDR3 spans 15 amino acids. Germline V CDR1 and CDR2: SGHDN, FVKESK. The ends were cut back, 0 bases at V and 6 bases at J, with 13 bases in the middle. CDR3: CASSQDSGTRDTQYF. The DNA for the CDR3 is TGTGCCAGCAGCCAAGACTCCGGGACAAGGGATACGCAGTATTTT.

The CDR3 DNA reads TGTGCCAGCAGCTTAGCAGTGCCCACTGGAGCTAATGAAAAACTGTTTTTT. It encodes CASSLAVPTGANEKLFF. The J gene is TRBJ1-4, the V gene TRBV7-9; D not resolved. This CDR3 spans 17 amino acids. The germline gives CDR1 SEHNR, CDR2 FQNEAQ (reference sequence). Trimming took off 0 bases at V and 3 bases at J, with 14 bases between the two ends.

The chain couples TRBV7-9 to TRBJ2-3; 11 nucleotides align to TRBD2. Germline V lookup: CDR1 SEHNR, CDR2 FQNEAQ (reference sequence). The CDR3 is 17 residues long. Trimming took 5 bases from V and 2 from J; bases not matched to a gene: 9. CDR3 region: CASSLRGTSGYTDTQYF. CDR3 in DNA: TGTGCCAGCAGCCTGAGGGGGACTAGCGGCTACACAGATACGCAGTATTTT.

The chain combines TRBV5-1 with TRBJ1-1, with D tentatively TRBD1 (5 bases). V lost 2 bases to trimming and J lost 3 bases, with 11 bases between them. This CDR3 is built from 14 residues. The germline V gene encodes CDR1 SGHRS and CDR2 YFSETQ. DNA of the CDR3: TGCGCCAGCAGCTTCCGGGGGACGGACACTGAAGCTTTCTTT. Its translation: CASSFRGTDTEAFF.

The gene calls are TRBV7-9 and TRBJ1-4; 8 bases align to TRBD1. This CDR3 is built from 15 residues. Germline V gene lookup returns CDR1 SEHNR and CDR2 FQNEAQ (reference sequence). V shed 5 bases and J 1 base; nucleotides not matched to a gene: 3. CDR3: CASSADRGTNEKLFF. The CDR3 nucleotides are TGTGCCAGCAGCGCCGACAGGGGAACTAATGAAAAACTGTTTTTT. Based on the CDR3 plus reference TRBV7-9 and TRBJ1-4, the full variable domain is DTGVSQNPRHKITKRGQNVTFRCDPISEHNRLYWYRQTLGQGPEFLTYFQNEAQLEKSRLLSDRFSAERPKGSFSTLEIQRTEQGDSAMYLCASSADRGTNEKLFFGSGTQLSVL.

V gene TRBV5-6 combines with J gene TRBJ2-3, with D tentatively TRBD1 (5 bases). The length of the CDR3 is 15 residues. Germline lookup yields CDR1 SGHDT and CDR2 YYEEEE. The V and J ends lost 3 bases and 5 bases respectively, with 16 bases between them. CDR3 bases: TGTGCCAGCAGCTCTCAGGACATTGCTGGAGATACGCAGTATTTT. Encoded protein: CASSSQDIAGDTQYF.

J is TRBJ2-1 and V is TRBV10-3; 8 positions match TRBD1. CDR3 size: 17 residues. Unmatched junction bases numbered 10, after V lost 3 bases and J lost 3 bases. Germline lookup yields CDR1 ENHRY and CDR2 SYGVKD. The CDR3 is CAISEPRTGSLYNEQFF. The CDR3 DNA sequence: TGTGCCATCAGTGAACCTCGGACAGGGTCCCTCTACAATGAGCAGTTCTTC.

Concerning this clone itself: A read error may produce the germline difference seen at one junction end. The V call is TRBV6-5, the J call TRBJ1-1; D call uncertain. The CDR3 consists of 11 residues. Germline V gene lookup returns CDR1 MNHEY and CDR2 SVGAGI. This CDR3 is CASSYEAGLEF. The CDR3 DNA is TGTGCCAGCAGTTACGAAGCGGGTCTCGAGTTT.

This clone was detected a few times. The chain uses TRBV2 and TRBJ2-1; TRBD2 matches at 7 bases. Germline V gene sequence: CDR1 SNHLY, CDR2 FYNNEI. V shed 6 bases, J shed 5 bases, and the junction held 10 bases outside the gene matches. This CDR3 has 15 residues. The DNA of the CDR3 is TGTGCCAGCAGGGCCGCTAGCGGTTCACACAATGAGCAGTTCTTC. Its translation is CASRAASGSHNEQFF.

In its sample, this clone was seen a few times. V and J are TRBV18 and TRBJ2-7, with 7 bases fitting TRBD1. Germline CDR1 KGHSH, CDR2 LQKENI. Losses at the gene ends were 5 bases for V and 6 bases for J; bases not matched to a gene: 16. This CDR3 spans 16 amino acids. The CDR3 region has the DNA TGTGCCAGCTCAAAAACCCCTGTGGAAGGGGGCGGCGAGCAGTACTTC. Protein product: CASSKTPVEGGGEQYF. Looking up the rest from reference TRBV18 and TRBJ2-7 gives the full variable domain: NAGVMQNPRHLVRRRGQEARLRCSPMKGHSHVYWYRQLPEEGLKFMVYLQKENIIDESGMPKERFSAEFPKEGPSILRIQQVVRGDSAAYFCASSKTPVEGGGEQYFGPGTRLTVT.

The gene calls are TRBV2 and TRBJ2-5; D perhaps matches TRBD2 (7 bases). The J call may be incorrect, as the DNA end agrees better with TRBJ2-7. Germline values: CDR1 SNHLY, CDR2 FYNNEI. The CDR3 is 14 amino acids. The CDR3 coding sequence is TGTGCCAGCCTTGCGGGGGCCCGCTCCTACGAGCAGTACTTC. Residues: CASLAGARSYEQYF.

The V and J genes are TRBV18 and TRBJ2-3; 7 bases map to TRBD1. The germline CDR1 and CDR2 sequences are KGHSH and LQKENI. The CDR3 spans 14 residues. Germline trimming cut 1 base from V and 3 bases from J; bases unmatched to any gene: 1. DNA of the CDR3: TGTGCCAGCTCACCACAGGGGGCAACAGATACGCAGTATTTT. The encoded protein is CASSPQGATDTQYF. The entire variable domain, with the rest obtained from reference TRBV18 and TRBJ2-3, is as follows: NAGVMQNPRHLVRRRGQEARLRCSPMKGHSHVYWYRQLPEEGLKFMVYLQKENIIDESGMPKERFSAEFPKEGPSILRIQQVVRGDSAAYFCASSPQGATDTQYFGPGTRLTVL.

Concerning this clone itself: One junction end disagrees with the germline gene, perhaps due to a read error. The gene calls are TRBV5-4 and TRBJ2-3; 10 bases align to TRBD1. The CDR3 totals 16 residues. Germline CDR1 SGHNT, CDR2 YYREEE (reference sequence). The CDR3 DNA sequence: TGTGCCAGCAGGTTGGGGGACAGGGGACGCACAGATACGCAGTATTTT. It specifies CASRLGDRGRTDTQYF.

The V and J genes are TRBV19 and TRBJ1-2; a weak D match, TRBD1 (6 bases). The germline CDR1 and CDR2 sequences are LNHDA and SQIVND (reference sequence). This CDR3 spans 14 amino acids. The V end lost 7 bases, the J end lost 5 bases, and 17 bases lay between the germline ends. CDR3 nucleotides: TGTGCCAGTACCCCGGAGGACAGCTTTTATGGCTACACCTTC. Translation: CASTPEDSFYGYTF.

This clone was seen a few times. CDR3 in amino acids: CASSLVAGGGNSPLHF. The DNA for the CDR3 is TGTGCCAGCAGTTTAGTAGCCGGCGGGGGGAATTCACCCCTCCACTTT. The V call is TRBV27, the J call TRBJ1-6; possible D gene TRBD1, 5 bases. The germline gives CDR1 MNHEY, CDR2 SMNVEV (reference sequence). There are 16 residues in the CDR3. Trimming took off 2 bases at V and 7 bases at J, with 15 bases between the two ends.

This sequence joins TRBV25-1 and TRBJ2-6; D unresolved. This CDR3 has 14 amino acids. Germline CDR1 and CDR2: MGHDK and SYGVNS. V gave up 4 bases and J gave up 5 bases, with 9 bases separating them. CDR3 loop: CASSGQSWANVLTF. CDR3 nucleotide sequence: TGTGCCAGCAGTGGACAATCCTGGGCCAACGTCCTGACTTTC.

The CDR3 here is CASNPTGQGKETQYF. The CDR3 DNA reads as TGTGCCAGTAACCCGACTGGACAGGGTAAAGAGACCCAGTACTTC. The rearrangement joins TRBV19 to TRBJ2-5, with 8 bases fitting TRBD1. CDR1 is LNHDA, CDR2 SQIVND, per germline (reference sequence). V dropped 7 bases and J dropped 3; count of bases not matched to a gene: 10. This CDR3 spans 15 amino acids.

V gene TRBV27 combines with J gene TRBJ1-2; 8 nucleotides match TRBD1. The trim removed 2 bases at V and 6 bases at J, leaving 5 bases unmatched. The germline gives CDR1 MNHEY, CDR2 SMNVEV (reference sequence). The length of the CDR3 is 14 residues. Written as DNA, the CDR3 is TGTGCCAGCAGTTTAGCAGGGGGCTATAATGGCTACACCTTC. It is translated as CASSLAGGYNGYTF.

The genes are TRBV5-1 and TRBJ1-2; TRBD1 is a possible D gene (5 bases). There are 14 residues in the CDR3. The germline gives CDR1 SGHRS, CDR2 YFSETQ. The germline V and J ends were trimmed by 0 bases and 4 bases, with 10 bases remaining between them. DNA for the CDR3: TGCGCCAGCAGCTTGGGGGGCGCAGGCTATGGCTACACCTTC. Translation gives CASSLGGAGYGYTF. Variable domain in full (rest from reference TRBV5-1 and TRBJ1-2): KAGVTQTPRYLIKTRGQQVTLSCSPISGHRSVSWYQQTPGQGLQFLFEYFSETQRNKGNFPGRFSGRQFSNSRSEMNVSTLELGDSALYLCASSLGGAGYGYTFGSGTRLTVV.

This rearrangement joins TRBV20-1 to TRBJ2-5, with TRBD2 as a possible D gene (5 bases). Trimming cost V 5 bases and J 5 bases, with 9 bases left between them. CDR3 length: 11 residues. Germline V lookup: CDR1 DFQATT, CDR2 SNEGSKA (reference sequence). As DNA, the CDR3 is TGCAGTGCTGAGGGTGCGGAGACCCAGTACTTC. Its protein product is CSAEGAETQYF.